The 28 T cell receptor beta chains in this list originate from one sample, sequenced in a study of shared clonotypes between healthy human individuals. The method was immunoSEQ multiplex PCR; TCRdb's version includes in-frame clones alone and lacks a portion of them. The sample carries some 1.5 million clones, 95% to 99% recorded once. Sequencing was carried out using naive CD4+ T cells sorted from blood. Subset denoted: CD45RA+ positively selected. The source is a man younger than 45 in good health.

V and J are TRBV25-1 and TRBJ2-2, with 9 bases that match TRBD2. Germline assignment: CDR1 MGHDK and CDR2 SYGVNS. The CDR3 has 17 residues. J was trimmed by 3 bases and V by 3 bases; bases with no gene match: 8. The CDR3 region has the DNA TGTGCCAGCAGTGACAGAGGACTAGCGAGGGACACCGGGGAGCTGTTTTTT. Translating it yields CASSDRGLARDTGELFF.

The rearrangement joins TRBV6-5 to TRBJ2-3; 8 bases are shared with TRBD1. Germline CDR1 reads MNHEY; CDR2 reads SVGAGI. The CDR3 spans 14 residues. V shed 5 bases and J 2 bases; nucleotides not matched to a gene: 3. The CDR3 DNA is TGTGCCAGCAGTGACAGGGGATACACAGATACGCAGTATTTT. It encodes CASSDRGYTDTQYF.

The CDR3: CASSLATSTGELFF. For the CDR3, the DNA is TGCGCCAGCAGCTTGGCGACGAGCACCGGGGAGCTGTTTTTT. This chain uses TRBV5-1 with TRBJ2-2; no firm D call. Germline assignment: CDR1 SGHRS and CDR2 YFSETQ. Trimming took 0 bases from V and 4 from J, leaving 7 bases between them. This CDR3 region has 14 residues. Together with reference TRBV5-1 and TRBJ2-2, the CDR3 gives the full variable domain: KAGVTQTPRYLIKTRGQQVTLSCSPISGHRSVSWYQQTPGQGLQFLFEYFSETQRNKGNFPGRFSGRQFSNSRSEMNVSTLELGDSALYLCASSLATSTGELFFGEGSRLTVL.

V is TRBV2 and J is TRBJ2-3; tentatively, D is TRBD2 (5 bases). V lost 6 bases and J lost 8, with 12 bases in between. Germline loops: CDR1 SNHLY, CDR2 FYNNEI. This CDR3 has 12 amino acids. CDR3 residues: CASSGRLSTQYF. Written as DNA, the CDR3 is TGTGCCAGCAGCGGTAGACTATCTACGCAGTATTTT. Drawing the rest from reference TRBV2 and TRBJ2-3, the complete variable domain is EPEVTQTPSHQVTQMGQEVILRCVPISNHLYFYWYRQILGQKVEFLVSFYNNEISEKSEIFDDQFSVERPDGSNFTLKIRSTKLEDSAMYFCASSGRLSTQYFGPGTRLTVL.

The chain has TRBV5-1 and TRBJ2-3, with 7 bases lining up with TRBD1. The CDR3 has 16 residues. Looked up from germline, CDR1 is SGHRS and CDR2 is YFSETQ. Germline trimming cut 1 base from V and 4 bases from J; bases unmatched to any gene: 9. CDR3 nucleotides: TGCGCCAGCAGCTTGTCGGACAGGCGGGTGGCAGATACGCAGTATTTT. The encoded protein is CASSLSDRRVADTQYF.

This clone was detected only once. The sample contains more than one DNA sequence encoding this CDR3. The V and J genes are TRBV7-9 and TRBJ1-1; 7 bases map to TRBD1. Germline CDR1 SEHNR, CDR2 FQNEAQ (reference sequence). Trimming cost V 5 bases and J 5 bases; bases outside gene matches: 5. The CDR3 runs 13 residues. The CDR3 sequence: CASSATGVTEAFF. The CDR3 DNA reads TGTGCCAGCAGCGCAACAGGGGTTACTGAAGCTTTCTTT.

This chain connects TRBV11-3 to TRBJ2-7; tentatively, D is TRBD1 (6 bases). CDR3 size: 13 residues. Germline assignment: CDR1 SGHNT and CDR2 YENEEA. Deletions cut 5 bases from V and 8 bases from J, with 16 bases between. CDR3 DNA sequence: TGTGCCAGCAGCCAAGTCCAGGGGAAGCAGCAGTACTTC. It is translated as CASSQVQGKQQYF.

The chain recombines TRBV2 with TRBJ1-2; D possibly corresponds to TRBD1 (6 bases). The CDR3 runs to 12 residues. V was cut by 10 bases and J by 8 bases, with 17 bases left in between. Germline CDR1 reads SNHLY; CDR2 reads FYNNEI. The chain's CDR3 is CANHRDLSGYTF. The CDR3 coding sequence is TGTGCCAACCACAGGGATCTCTCGGGCTACACCTTC.

The V call is TRBV5-1, the J call TRBJ2-5; TRBD1 matches 8 bases. From germline, CDR1 is SGHRS and CDR2 YFSETQ. With 3 bases clipped from V and 3 bases from J, the junction kept 7 bases outside the gene matches. This CDR3 has 15 residues. Here the CDR3 reads CASSWGTGSKETQYF. The CDR3, as DNA: TGCGCCAGCAGCTGGGGGACAGGAAGCAAAGAGACCCAGTACTTC.

This chain connects TRBV28 to TRBJ1-4; the match to TRBD1 covers 8 bases. Germline CDR1 and CDR2: MDHEN and SYDVKM. The junction had 9 bases not matched to a gene; V was cut back by 5 bases and J by 7 bases. The CDR3 contains 15 residues. DNA of the CDR3: TGTGCCAGCAGTGCGCGGTCCGGGACAGGTGAAAAACTGTTTTTT. Protein sequence: CASSARSGTGEKLFF.

This chain uses TRBV5-4 with TRBJ2-5; weak D call: TRBD1 (6 bases). Deletions cut 4 bases from V and 4 bases from J, with 20 bases between. Germline lookup yields CDR1 SGHNT and CDR2 YYREEE (reference sequence). The CDR3 has 16 amino acids. The CDR3: CASSMGNLGARETQYF. CDR3 coding DNA: TGTGCCAGCAGCATGGGAAATCTGGGGGCTCGAGAGACCCAGTACTTC.

The V call is TRBV29-1, the J call TRBJ2-3; 12 bases are a match to TRBD2. Germline values: CDR1 SQVTM, CDR2 ANQGSEA. Losses at the gene ends were 7 bases for V and 0 bases for J; bases not matched to a gene: 2. The CDR3 covers 14 residues. The DNA for the CDR3 is TGCAGCGCCCTAGCGGGAGGGAGCACAGATACGCAGTATTTT. This translates into CSALAGGSTDTQYF.

J is TRBJ2-5 and V is TRBV11-2, with 9 positions matching TRBD2. The germline gives CDR1 SGHAT, CDR2 FQNNGV. The CDR3 runs 15 residues. The V and J ends lost 3 bases and 9 bases, in that order; junction bases with no gene match: 11. As DNA, the CDR3 is TGTGCCAGCAGCTTTAGCGGGAGCTTCCCCCGGGCCCAGTACTTC. Residues: CASSFSGSFPRAQYF.

Concerning this clone: Different DNA sequences within this sample yield the same CDR3. This sequence joins TRBV15 and TRBJ2-1; D gene uncertain. The CDR3 length is 12 residues. Trimming pared 1 base from V and 3 bases from J, leaving 1 base between. Germline lookup yields CDR1 LNHNV and CDR2 YYDKDF (reference sequence). The CDR3 bases are TGTGCCACCAGCAGAGGCTACAATGAGCAGTTCTTC. Amino acid sequence: CATSRGYNEQFF.

The CDR3 loop is CSVGPPGAFGEQYF. The CDR3 nucleotides read TGCAGCGTTGGTCCCCCGGGAGCTTTCGGCGAGCAGTACTTC. The chain links TRBV29-1 to TRBJ2-7; D is perhaps TRBD2 (6 bases). Germline values: CDR1 SQVTM, CDR2 ANQGSEA. There are 14 residues in the CDR3. V dropped 4 bases and J dropped 6 bases, with 19 bases sitting between them.

This chain joins TRBV2 and TRBJ1-4; a weak D match, TRBD1 (5 bases). V gave up 6 bases and J gave up 3 bases, with 11 bases separating them. CDR3 size: 14 residues. Germline-derived CDR1 and CDR2 are SNHLY and FYNNEI. DNA for the CDR3: TGTGCCAGCAGACCCCGGGACCCTAATGAAAAACTGTTTTTT. Residues: CASRPRDPNEKLFF.

This clone was detected many times. Distinct nucleotide sequences in the sample also encode this CDR3. The gene calls are TRBV5-1 and TRBJ2-5; no clear D. The germline CDR1 and CDR2 sequences are SGHRS and YFSETQ. The CDR3 covers 11 residues. V was clipped by 2 bases and J by 1 base, with 0 bases between them. As DNA, the CDR3 is TGCGCCAGCAGCTTCCAAGAGACCCAGTACTTC. Protein product: CASSFQETQYF. The variable domain in full, completed from reference TRBV5-1 and TRBJ2-5, reads KAGVTQTPRYLIKTRGQQVTLSCSPISGHRSVSWYQQTPGQGLQFLFEYFSETQRNKGNFPGRFSGRQFSNSRSEMNVSTLELGDSALYLCASSFQETQYFGPGTRLLVL.

The chain links TRBV19 to TRBJ2-7; tentatively, D is TRBD1 (5 bases). Trimming shortened V by 3 bases and J by 3 bases, and 12 bases separated the two germline ends. This CDR3 has 14 amino acids. Per the germline V gene, CDR1 is LNHDA and CDR2 is SQIVND (reference sequence). The CDR3 nucleotides are TGTGCCAGTAGTATGTCAGGGTTCCTCTACGAGCAGTACTTC. As protein: CASSMSGFLYEQYF.

This chain connects TRBV9 to TRBJ2-1; D is tentatively TRBD1 or TRBD2 (5 bases each). Germline assignment: CDR1 SGDLS and CDR2 YYNGEE. The CDR3 sequence is 16 residues long. V shed 3 bases and J shed 7 bases, with 20 bases lying between them. The CDR3 sequence: CASSARGAGTGNEQFF. CDR3 nucleotides: TGTGCCAGCAGCGCCCGAGGGGCAGGGACGGGGAATGAGCAGTTCTTC.

The genes are TRBV11-1 and TRBJ1-2, with D hard to call. Germline V CDR1 and CDR2: SGHAT, FQDESV (reference sequence). Between the trimmed V and J ends, which lost 5 bases and 7 bases, there was a span of 14 bases. This CDR3 contains 13 residues. CDR3 bases: TGTGCCAGCAGCCAGGATTCCTTTGGTGGCTACACCTTC. Protein: CASSQDSFGGYTF. The full variable domain, in which reference TRBV11-1 and TRBJ1-2 provide the parts outside the CDR3, is EAEVAQSPRYKITEKSQAVAFWCDPISGHATLYWYRQILGQGPELLVQFQDESVVDDSQLPKDRFSAERLKGVDSTLKIQPAELGDSAMYLCASSQDSFGGYTFGSGTRLTVV.

The rearrangement joins TRBV18 to TRBJ2-7; perhaps D is TRBD1 or TRBD2 (5 bases each). The CDR3 consists of 14 residues. Per the germline V gene, CDR1 is KGHSH and CDR2 is LQKENI. Deletions cut 3 bases from V and 2 bases from J, with 11 bases between. The CDR3 DNA sequence: TGTGCCAGCTCACCGTCGGGGCCAACCTACGAGCAGTACTTC. This encodes CASSPSGPTYEQYF. The complete variable domain, with remaining parts taken from reference TRBV18 and TRBJ2-7, reads NAGVMQNPRHLVRRRGQEARLRCSPMKGHSHVYWYRQLPEEGLKFMVYLQKENIIDESGMPKERFSAEFPKEGPSILRIQQVVRGDSAAYFCASSPSGPTYEQYFGPGTRLTVT.

As regards this clone: The sample carries other DNA sequences with the same CDR3. The chain uses TRBV6-1 and TRBJ2-7; D is perhaps TRBD2 (5 bases). Germline CDR1 reads MNHNS; CDR2 reads SASEGT. Trimming stripped 1 base from V and 3 bases from J, with 10 bases between. The CDR3 covers 14 residues. Here the CDR3 reads CASSEGPGGYEQYF. CDR3 sequence (DNA): TGTGCCAGCAGTGAAGGGCCCGGAGGCTACGAGCAGTACTTC.

The rearrangement joins TRBV27 to TRBJ1-5, with D maybe TRBD1 (5 bases). The V end was cut by 2 bases, the J end by 5 bases, with 10 bases between. From germline, CDR1 is MNHEY and CDR2 SMNVEV (reference sequence). The CDR3 has 14 amino acids. The CDR3 region is CASSLRGPYQPQHF. CDR3 sequence (DNA): TGTGCCAGCAGTTTACGGGGACCCTATCAGCCCCAGCATTTT.

This chain uses TRBV7-3 with TRBJ2-3; 10 bases agree with TRBD2. CDR3 length: 16 residues. Germline values: CDR1 SGHTA, CDR2 FQGTGA. Losses at the gene ends were 2 bases for V and 4 bases for J; bases not matched to a gene: 6. The DNA of the CDR3 is TGTGCCAGCAGCTTAGTAGCGGGAGGAGCACCAGATACGCAGTATTTT. It codes for CASSLVAGGAPDTQYF.

This CDR3 reads CASSPLAASTDTQYF. CDR3 bases: TGTGCCAGCAGTCCGTTAGCGGCTAGCACAGATACGCAGTATTTT. The chain carries TRBV27 and TRBJ2-3, with D possibly matching TRBD2 (6 bases). V was trimmed by 5 bases and J by 0 bases, leaving 12 bases between them. Germline V gene lookup returns CDR1 MNHEY and CDR2 SMNVEV (reference sequence). The CDR3 loop spans 15 amino acids.

The chain links TRBV15 to TRBJ2-7, with TRBD2 matching 15 bases. CDR1 and CDR2 (germline): LNHNV, YYDKDF (reference sequence). The junction had 9 bases not matched to a gene; V was cut back by 3 bases and J by 3 bases. The length of the CDR3 is 18 residues. The CDR3 nucleotides are TGTGCCACCAGCAGGGATGGACTAGCGGGAGGGACCTACTACGAGCAGTACTTC. Its protein product is CATSRDGLAGGTYYEQYF. Filled out from reference TRBV15 and TRBJ2-7, the complete variable domain reads DAMVIQNPRYQVTQFGKPVTLSCSQTLNHNVMYWYQQKSSQAPKLLFHYYDKDFNNEADTPDNFQSRRPNTSFCFLDIRSPGLGDTAMYLCATSRDGLAGGTYYEQYFGPGTRLTVT.

A remark on this clone: The same CDR3 also results from other DNA sequences found in this sample. This chain connects TRBV7-2 to TRBJ2-1; D remains ambiguous. Germline V gene lookup returns CDR1 SGHTA and CDR2 FQGNSA. The CDR3 sequence is 15 residues long. The ends were cut back, 0 bases at V and 0 bases at J, with 6 bases in the middle. CDR3 nucleotide sequence: TGTGCCAGCAGCTTAGCAGGAAGCTCCTACAATGAGCAGTTCTTC. Translated, it gives CASSLAGSSYNEQFF.

The chain combines TRBV7-9 with TRBJ2-1; 9 nucleotides match TRBD1. Unmatched junction bases numbered 7, after V lost 5 bases and J lost 8 bases. The CDR3 consists of 14 residues. Germline CDR1 SEHNR, CDR2 FQNEAQ (reference sequence). CDR3 in amino acids: CASSRGQGSYEQFF. The CDR3, as DNA: TGTGCCAGCAGCCGGGGACAGGGTTCATATGAGCAGTTCTTC.